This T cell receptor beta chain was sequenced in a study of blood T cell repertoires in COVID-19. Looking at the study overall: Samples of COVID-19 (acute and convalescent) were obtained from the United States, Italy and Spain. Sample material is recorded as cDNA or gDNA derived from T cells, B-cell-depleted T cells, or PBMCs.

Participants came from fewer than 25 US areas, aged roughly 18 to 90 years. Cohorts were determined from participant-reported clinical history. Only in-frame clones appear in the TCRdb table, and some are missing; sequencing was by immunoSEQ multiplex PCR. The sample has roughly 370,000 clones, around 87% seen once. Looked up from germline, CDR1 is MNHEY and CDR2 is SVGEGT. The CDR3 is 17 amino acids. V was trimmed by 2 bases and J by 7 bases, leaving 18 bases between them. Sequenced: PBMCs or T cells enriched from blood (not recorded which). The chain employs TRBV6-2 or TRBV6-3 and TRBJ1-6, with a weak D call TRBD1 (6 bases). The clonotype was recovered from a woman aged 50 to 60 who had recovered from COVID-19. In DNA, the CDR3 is TGTGCCAGCAGTTACCGCAAGGGGGTCGATAAGAATTCACCCCTCCACTTT. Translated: CASSYRKGVDKNSPLHF.